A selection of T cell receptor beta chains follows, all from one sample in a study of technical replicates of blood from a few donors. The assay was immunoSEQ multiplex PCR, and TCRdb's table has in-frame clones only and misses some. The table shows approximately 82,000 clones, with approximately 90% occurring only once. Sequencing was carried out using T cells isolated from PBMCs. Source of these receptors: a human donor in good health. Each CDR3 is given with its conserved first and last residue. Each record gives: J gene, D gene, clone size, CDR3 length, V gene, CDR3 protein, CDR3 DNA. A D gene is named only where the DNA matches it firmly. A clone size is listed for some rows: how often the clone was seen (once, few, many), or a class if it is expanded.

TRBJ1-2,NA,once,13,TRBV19,CASKATGPYGYTF,TGTGCCAGTAAGGCCACAGGGCCCTATGGCTACACCTTC
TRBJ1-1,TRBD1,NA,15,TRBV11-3,CASSDRQGANTEAFF,TGTGCCAGCAGCGACAGACAGGGGGCGAACACTGAAGCTTTCTTT
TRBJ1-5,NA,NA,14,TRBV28,CASIHSGGNQPQHF,TGTGCCAGCATACACAGTGGAGGGAATCAGCCCCAGCATTTT
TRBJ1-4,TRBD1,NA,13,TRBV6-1,CATTTGYSEKLFF,TGTGCCACGACGACAGGGTACTCCGAAAAACTGTTTTTT
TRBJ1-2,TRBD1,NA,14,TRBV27,CASSSSGGFYGYTF,TGTGCCAGCAGTTCGTCAGGGGGCTTTTATGGCTACACCTTC
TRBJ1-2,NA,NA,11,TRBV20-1,CSARDIHGYTF,TGCAGTGCTAGAGATATCCATGGCTACACCTTC
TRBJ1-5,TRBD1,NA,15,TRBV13,CASSQTGENNQPQHF,TGTGCCAGCAGCCAGACAGGGGAGAACAATCAGCCCCAGCATTTT
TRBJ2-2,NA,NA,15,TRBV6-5,CASTLKGKGTGELFF,TGTGCCAGCACCCTTAAGGGGAAGGGCACCGGGGAGCTGTTTTTT
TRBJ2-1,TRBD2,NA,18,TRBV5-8,CASSPFSGGRMGPNEQFF,TGTGCCAGCAGCCCGTTCAGCGGGGGTCGTATGGGACCAAATGAGCAGTTCTTC
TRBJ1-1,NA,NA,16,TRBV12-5,CASGFWPGEVDTEAFF,TGTGCTAGTGGTTTTTGGCCGGGGGAAGTGGACACTGAAGCTTTCTTT
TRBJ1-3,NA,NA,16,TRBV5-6,CASSLAFGAAGNTIYF,TGTGCCAGCAGCTTAGCTTTTGGGGCGGCTGGAAACACCATATATTTT
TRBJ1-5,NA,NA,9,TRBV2,CASGEPQHF,TGTGCCAGCGGAGAGCCCCAGCATTTT
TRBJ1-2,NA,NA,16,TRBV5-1,CASSPMKSGTNYGYTF,TGCGCCAGCAGCCCGATGAAGTCCGGGACAAACTATGGCTACACCTTC
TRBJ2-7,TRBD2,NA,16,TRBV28,CASSPNRGSGSLEQYF,TGTGCCAGCAGTCCGAATCGAGGTAGCGGGAGCCTCGAGCAGTACTTC
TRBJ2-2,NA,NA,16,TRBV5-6,CASSRLRLRPTGELFF,TGTGCCAGCAGCCGCTTACGACTGAGACCCACCGGGGAGCTGTTTTTT
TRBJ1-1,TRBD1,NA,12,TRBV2,CASKGRGTEAFF,TGTGCCAGCAAGGGCAGGGGGACTGAAGCTTTCTTT
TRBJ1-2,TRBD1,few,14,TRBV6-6,CASSRTGRNYGYTF,TGTGCCAGCAGCCGGACAGGGAGAAACTATGGCTACACCTTC
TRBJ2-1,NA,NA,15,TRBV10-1,CASSETSPPYNEQFF,TGCGCCAGCAGTGAAACTAGCCCTCCTTACAATGAGCAGTTCTTC
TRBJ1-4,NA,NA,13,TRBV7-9,CASSQQVNEKLFF,TGTGCCAGCAGCCAGCAGGTTAATGAAAAACTGTTTTTT
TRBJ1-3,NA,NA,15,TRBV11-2,CASSLWQRSGNTIYF,TGTGCCAGCAGCTTGTGGCAGCGCTCTGGAAACACCATATATTTT
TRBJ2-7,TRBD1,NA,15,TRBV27,CASSPPGQGIREQYF,TGTGCCAGCAGCCCTCCGGGACAGGGGATCCGCGAGCAGTACTTC
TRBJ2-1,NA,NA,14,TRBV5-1,CASSLANAGNEQFF,TGCGCCAGCAGCTTGGCCAACGCCGGCAATGAGCAGTTCTTC
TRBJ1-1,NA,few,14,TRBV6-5,CASSRQLGNTEAFF,TGTGCCAGCAGTCGACAGCTAGGGAACACTGAAGCTTTCTTT
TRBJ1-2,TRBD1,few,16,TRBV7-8,CASSLGGQSLNYGYTF,TGTGCCAGCAGCTTAGGGGGACAGTCTCTTAACTATGGCTACACCTTC
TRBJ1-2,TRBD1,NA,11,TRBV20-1,CSARGGQGYTF,TGCAGTGCTAGAGGGGGACAGGGCTACACCTTC
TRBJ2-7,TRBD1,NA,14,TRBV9,CASRPGQGAGEQYF,TGTGCCAGCAGACCGGGACAGGGGGCTGGCGAGCAGTACTTC